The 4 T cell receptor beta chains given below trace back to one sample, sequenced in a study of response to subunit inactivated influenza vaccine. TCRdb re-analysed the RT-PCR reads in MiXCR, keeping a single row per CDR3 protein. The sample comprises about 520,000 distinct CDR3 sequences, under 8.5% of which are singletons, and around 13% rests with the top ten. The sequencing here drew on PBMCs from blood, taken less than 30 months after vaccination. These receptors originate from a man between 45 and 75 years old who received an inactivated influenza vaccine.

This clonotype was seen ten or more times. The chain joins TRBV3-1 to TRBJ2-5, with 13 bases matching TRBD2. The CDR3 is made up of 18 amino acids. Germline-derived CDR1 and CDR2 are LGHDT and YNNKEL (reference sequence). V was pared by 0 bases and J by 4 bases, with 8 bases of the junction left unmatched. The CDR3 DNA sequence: TGTGCCAGCAGCCAAGAAGGCGGACTAGCGGGAGTGGCAGAGACCCAGTACTTC. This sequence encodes CASSQEGGLAGVAETQYF.

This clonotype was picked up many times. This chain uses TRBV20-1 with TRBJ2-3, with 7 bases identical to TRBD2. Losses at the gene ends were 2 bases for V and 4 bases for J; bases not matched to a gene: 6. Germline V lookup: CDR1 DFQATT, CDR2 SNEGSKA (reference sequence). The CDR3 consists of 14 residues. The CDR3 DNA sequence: TGCAGTGCTAGACTCCCGGGACTACCAGATACGCAGTATTTT. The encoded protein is CSARLPGLPDTQYF.

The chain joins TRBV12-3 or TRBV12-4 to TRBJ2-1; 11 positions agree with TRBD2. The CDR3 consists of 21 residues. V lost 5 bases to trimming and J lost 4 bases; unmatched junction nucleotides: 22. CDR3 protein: CASSLTLSSGGWYPSYNEQFF. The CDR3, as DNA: TGTGCCAGCAGTCTAACCCTATCTAGCGGGGGGTGGTACCCCAGTTACAATGAGCAGTTCTTC.

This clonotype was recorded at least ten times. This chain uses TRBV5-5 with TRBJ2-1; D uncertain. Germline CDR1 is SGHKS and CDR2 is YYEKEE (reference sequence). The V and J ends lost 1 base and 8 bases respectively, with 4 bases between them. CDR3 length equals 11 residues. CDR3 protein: CASSLLYEQFF. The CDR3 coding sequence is TGTGCCAGCAGCTTGTTATATGAGCAGTTCTTC.